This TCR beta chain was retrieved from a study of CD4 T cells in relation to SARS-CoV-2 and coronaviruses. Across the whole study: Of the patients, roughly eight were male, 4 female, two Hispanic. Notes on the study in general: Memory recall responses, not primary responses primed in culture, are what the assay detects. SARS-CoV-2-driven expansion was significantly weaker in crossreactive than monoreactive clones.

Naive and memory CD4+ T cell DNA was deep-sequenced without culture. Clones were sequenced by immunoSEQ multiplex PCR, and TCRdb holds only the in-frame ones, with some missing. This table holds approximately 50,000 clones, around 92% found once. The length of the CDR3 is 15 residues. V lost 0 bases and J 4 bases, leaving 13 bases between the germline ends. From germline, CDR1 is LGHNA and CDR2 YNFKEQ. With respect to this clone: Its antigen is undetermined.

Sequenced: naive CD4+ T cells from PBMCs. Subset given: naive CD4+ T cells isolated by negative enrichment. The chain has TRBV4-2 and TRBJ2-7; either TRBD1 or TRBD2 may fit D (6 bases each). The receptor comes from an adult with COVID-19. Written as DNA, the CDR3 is TGTGCCAGCAGCCAAGATCTAAGGGGGGCTTACGAGCAGTACTTC. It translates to CASSQDLRGAYEQYF.